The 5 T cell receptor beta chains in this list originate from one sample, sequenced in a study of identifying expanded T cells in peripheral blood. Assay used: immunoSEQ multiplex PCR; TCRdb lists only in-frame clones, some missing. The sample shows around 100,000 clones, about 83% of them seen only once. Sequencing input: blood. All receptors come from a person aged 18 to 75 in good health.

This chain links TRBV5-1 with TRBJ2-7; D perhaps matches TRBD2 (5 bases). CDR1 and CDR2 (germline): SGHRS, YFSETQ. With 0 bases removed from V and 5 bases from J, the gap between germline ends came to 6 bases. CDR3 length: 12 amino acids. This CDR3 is CASSLAGNEQYF. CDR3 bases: TGCGCCAGCAGCTTGGCCGGGAACGAGCAGTACTTC.

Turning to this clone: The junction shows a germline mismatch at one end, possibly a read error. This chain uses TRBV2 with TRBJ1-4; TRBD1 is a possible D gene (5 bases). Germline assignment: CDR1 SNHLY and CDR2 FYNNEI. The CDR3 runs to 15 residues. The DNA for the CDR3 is TGTGCCAGCAGTGAAGCTCAGGGATACAATAGGGTCGGGGATTTT. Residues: CASSEAQGYNRVGDF.

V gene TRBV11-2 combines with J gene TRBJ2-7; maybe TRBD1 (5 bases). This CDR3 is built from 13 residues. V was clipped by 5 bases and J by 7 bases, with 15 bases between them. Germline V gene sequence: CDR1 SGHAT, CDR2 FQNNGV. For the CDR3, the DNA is TGTGCCAGCAGCGAAGACAGCCGTAAAGAGCAGTACTTC. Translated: CASSEDSRKEQYF.

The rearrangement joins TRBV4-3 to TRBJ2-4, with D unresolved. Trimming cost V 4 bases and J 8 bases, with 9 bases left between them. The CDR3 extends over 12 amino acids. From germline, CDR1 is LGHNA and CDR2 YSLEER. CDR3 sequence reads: CASSRDTDIQYF. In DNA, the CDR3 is TGCGCCAGCAGCCGGGATACAGACATTCAGTACTTC.

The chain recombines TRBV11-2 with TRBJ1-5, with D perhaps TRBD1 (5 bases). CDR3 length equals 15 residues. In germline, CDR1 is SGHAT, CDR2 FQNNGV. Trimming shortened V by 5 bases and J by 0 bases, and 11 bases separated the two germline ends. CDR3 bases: TGTGCCAGCAGCCTCGGGGGTTATAGCAATCAGCCCCAGCATTTT. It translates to CASSLGGYSNQPQHF.